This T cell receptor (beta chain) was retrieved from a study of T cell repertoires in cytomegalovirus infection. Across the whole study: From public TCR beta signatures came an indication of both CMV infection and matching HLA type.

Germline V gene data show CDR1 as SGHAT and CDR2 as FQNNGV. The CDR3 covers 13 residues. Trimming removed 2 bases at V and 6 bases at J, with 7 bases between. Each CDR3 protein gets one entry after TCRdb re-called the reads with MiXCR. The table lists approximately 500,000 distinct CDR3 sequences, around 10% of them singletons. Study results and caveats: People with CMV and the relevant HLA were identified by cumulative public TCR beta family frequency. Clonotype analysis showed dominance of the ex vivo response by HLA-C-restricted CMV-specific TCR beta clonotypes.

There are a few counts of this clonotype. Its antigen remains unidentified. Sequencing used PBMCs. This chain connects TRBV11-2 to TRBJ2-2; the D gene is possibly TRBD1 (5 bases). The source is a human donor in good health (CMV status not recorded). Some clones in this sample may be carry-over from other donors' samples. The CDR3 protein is CASSLYRPGELFF. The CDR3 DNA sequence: TGTGCCAGCAGCTTATACAGGCCCGGGGAGCTGTTTTTT.